One and the same sample provided the 3 T cell receptor beta chains below, sequenced in a study of molecular identifiers for immune sequencing clone quantification. TCRdb reanalysed the PCR reads using MiXCR and keeps one entry per CDR3 protein. Counted here are more than 85,000 distinct CDR3 sequences, over 30% occurring once; the ten biggest clones make up 4% to 4.5%. Sample: naive CD8+ T cells from blood, with Jurkat cell RNA spiked in. Documented subset: FACS-sorted CD8+CD4-CCR7+CD45RA+ naive T cells. All receptors derive from a human donor in good health. Some libraries in this study had Jurkat cell RNA spiked in.

This clonotype occurred a few times. The V gene is TRBV15, the J gene TRBJ2-4; D gene unclear. Germline V gives CDR1 LNHNV, CDR2 YYDKDF (reference sequence). Trimming took 1 base from V and 6 from J, leaving 1 base between them. The CDR3 has 11 residues. This CDR3 is CATSRGNIQYF. The DNA of the CDR3 is TGTGCCACCAGCAGAGGAAACATTCAGTACTTC.

On this clonotype itself: Possible read error: a much larger clone is one base away. This chain links TRBV20-1 with TRBJ2-7; no reliable D call. The germline V and J ends were trimmed by 6 bases and 6 bases, with 9 bases remaining between them. The CDR3 contains 10 residues. Per the germline V gene, CDR1 is DFQATT and CDR2 is SNEGSKA (reference sequence). The CDR3 DNA follows: TGCAGTGCAGCCGATGGCGAGCAGTACTTC. Translating gives CSAADGEQYF.

This clonotype appeared a few times. This sequence joins TRBV5-6 and TRBJ1-1; 11 positions match TRBD1. The J segment lost 4 bases and the V segment lost 4 bases, leaving 3 bases of the junction unmatched. The CDR3 spans 14 residues. The germline V gene has CDR1 SGHDT and CDR2 YYEEEE. CDR3 coding DNA: TGTGCCAGCAGCGCTGGGACAGGGGGCACTGAAGCTTTCTTT. It specifies CASSAGTGGTEAFF.